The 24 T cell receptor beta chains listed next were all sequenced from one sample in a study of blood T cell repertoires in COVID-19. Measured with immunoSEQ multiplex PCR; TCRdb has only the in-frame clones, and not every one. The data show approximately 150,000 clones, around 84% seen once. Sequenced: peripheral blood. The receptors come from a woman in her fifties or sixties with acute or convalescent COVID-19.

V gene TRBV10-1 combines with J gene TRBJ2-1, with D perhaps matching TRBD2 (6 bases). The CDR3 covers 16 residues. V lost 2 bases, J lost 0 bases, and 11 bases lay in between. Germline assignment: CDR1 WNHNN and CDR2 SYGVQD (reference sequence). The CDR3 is CASSEIGGTSYNEQFF. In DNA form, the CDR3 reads TGCGCCAGCAGTGAGATTGGGGGGACCTCCTACAATGAGCAGTTCTTC.

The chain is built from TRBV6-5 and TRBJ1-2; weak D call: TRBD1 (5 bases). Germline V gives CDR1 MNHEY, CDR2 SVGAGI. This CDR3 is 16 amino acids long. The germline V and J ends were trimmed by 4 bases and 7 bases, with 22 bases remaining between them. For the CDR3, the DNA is TGTGCCAGCAGTTTTGGCGCGGGAGGGACCGCCAGTGGCTACACCTTC. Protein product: CASSFGAGGTASGYTF.

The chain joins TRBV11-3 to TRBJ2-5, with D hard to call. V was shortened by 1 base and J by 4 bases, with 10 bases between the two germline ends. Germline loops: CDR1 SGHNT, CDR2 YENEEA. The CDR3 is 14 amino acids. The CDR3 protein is CASSLGAHGETQYF. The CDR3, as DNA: TGTGCCAGCAGCTTAGGGGCTCACGGAGAGACCCAGTACTTC.

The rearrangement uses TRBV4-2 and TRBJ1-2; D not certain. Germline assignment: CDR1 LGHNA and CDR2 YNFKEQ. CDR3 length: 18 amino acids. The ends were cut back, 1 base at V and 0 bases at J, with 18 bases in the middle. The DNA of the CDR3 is TGTGCCAGCAGCCAAGTGACCCTGGGGAGGGAAGCTAACTATGGCTACACCTTC. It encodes CASSQVTLGREANYGYTF.

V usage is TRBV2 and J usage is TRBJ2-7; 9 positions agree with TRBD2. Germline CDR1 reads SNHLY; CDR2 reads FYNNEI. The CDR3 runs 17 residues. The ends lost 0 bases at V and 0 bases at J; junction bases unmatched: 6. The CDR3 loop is CASSEALLAGRSYEQYF. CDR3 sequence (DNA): TGTGCCAGCAGTGAAGCGCTTCTAGCGGGACGCTCCTACGAGCAGTACTTC.

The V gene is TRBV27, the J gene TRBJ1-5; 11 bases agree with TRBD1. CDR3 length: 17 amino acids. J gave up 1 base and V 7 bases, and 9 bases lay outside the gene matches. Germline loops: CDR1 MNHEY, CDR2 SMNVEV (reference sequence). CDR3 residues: CASTPGQGVGSNQPQHF. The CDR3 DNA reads TGTGCCAGCACCCCGGGACAGGGGGTGGGGAGCAATCAGCCCCAGCATTTT.

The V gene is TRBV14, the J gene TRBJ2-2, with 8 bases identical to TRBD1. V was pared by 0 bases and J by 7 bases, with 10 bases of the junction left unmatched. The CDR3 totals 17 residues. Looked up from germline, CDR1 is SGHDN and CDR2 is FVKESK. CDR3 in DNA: TGTGCCAGCAGCCAAGACAGCGACAGGGGAGTTTTCGGGGAGCTGTTTTTT. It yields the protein CASSQDSDRGVFGELFF.

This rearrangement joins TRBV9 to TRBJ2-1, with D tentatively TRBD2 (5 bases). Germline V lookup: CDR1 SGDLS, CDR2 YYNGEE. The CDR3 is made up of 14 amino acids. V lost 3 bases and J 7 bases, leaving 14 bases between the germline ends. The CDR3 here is CASSARLASNEQFF. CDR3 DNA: TGTGCCAGCAGCGCCCGCTTAGCGTCGAATGAGCAGTTCTTC.

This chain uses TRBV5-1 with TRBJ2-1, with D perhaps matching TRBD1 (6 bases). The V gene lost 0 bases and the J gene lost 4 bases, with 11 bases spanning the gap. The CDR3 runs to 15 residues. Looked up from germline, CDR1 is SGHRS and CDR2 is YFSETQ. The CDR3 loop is CASSLVGQGYNEQFF. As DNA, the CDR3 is TGCGCCAGCAGCTTGGTTGGGCAGGGGTACAATGAGCAGTTCTTC. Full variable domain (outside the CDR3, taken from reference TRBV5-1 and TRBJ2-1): KAGVTQTPRYLIKTRGQQVTLSCSPISGHRSVSWYQQTPGQGLQFLFEYFSETQRNKGNFPGRFSGRQFSNSRSEMNVSTLELGDSALYLCASSLVGQGYNEQFFGPGTRLTVL.

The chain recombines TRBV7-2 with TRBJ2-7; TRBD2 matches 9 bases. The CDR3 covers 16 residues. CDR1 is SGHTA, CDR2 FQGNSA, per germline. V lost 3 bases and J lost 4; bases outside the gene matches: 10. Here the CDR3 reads CASSFRLAGRKYEQYF. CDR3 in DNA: TGTGCCAGCAGCTTCCGGCTAGCGGGGCGTAAATACGAGCAGTACTTC.

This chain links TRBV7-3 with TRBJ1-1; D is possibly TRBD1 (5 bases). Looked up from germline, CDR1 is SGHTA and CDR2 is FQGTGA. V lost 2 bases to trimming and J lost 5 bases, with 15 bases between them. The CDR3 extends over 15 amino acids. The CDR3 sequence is CASSLGPSGRTEAFF. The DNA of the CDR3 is TGTGCCAGCAGCTTAGGCCCCTCAGGGAGGACTGAAGCTTTCTTT. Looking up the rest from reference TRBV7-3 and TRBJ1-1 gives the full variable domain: GAGVSQTPSNKVTEKGKYVELRCDPISGHTALYWYRQSLGQGPEFLIYFQGTGAADDSGLPNDRFFAVRPEGSVSTLKIQRTERGDSAVYLCASSLGPSGRTEAFFGQGTRLTVV.

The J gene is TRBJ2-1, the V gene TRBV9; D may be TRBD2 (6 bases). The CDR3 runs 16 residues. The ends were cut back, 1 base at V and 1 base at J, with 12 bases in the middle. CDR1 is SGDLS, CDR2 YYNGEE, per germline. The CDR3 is CASSVPASESYNEQFF. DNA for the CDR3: TGTGCCAGCAGCGTACCCGCTAGCGAGTCCTACAATGAGCAGTTCTTC.

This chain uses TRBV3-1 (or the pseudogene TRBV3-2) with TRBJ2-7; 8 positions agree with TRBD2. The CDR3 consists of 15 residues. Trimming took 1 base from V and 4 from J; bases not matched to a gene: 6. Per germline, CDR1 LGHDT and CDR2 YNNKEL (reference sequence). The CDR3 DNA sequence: TGTGCCAGCAGCCAAGGAGCAAGCGGGAGATACGAGCAGTACTTC. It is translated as CASSQGASGRYEQYF.

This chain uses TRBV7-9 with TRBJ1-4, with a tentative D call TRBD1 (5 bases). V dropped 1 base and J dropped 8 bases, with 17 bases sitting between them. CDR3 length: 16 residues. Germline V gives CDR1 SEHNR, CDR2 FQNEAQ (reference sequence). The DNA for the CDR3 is TGTGCCAGCAGCTTAGGGGCGGAGGCGGGGCGGGAAAAACTGTTTTTT. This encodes CASSLGAEAGREKLFF.

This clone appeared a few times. CDR3 residues: CASTPPGAYGYTF. CDR3 nucleotide sequence: TGTGCCAGCACCCCCCCGGGTGCCTATGGCTACACCTTC. The genes are TRBV5-4 and TRBJ1-2, with D hard to call. From germline, CDR1 is SGHNT and CDR2 YYREEE (reference sequence). This CDR3 has 13 amino acids. V lost 6 bases and J 4 bases, leaving 13 bases between the germline ends.

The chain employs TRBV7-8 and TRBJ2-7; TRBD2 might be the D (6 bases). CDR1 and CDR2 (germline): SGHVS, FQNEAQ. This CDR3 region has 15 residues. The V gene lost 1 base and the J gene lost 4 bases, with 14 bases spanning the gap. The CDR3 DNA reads TGTGCCAGCAGCTTAGGTGCCACCGGGGGTTACGAGCAGTACTTC. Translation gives CASSLGATGGYEQYF.

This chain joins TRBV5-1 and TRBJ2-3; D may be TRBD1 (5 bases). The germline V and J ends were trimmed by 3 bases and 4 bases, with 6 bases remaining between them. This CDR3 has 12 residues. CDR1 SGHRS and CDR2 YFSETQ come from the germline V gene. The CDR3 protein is CASSSRADTQYF. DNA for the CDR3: TGCGCCAGCAGCTCCAGGGCAGATACGCAGTATTTT.

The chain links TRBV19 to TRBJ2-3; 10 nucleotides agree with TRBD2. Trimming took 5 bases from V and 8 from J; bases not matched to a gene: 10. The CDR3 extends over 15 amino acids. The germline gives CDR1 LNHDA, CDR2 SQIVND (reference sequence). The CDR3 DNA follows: TGTGCCAGTAGTGCCAAAGCGGGGGGGCGAAGTACGCAGTATTTT. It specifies CASSAKAGGRSTQYF.

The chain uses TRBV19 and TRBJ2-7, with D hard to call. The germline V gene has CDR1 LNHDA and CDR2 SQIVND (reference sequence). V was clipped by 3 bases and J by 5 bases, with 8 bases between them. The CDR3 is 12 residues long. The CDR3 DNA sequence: TGTGCCAGTAGTATTAACCGCGACGAGCAGTACTTC. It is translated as CASSINRDEQYF.

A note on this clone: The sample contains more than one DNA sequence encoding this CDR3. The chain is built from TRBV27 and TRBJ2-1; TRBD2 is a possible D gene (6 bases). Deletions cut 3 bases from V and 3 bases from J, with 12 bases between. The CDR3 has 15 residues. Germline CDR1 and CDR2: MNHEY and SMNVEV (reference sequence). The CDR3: CASSLGGGSYNEQFF. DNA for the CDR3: TGTGCCAGCAGTTTGGGTGGGGGGAGCTACAATGAGCAGTTCTTC.

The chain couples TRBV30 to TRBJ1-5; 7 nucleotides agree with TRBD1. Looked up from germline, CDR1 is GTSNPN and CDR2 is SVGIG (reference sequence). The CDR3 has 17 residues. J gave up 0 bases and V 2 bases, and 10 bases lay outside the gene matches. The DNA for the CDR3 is TGTGCCTGGAGTCCGGGACAGCCCCGGATTAGCAATCAGCCCCAGCATTTT. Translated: CAWSPGQPRISNQPQHF.

The CDR3 bases are TGTGCCAGCAGTTCCAGTATTAACACTGAAGCTTTCTTT. It specifies CASSSSINTEAFF. The V call is TRBV6-4, the J call TRBJ1-1, with D unresolved. Looked up from germline, CDR1 is MRHNA and CDR2 is SNTAGT. V was cut by 5 bases and J by 2 bases, with 9 bases left in between. This CDR3 contains 13 residues.

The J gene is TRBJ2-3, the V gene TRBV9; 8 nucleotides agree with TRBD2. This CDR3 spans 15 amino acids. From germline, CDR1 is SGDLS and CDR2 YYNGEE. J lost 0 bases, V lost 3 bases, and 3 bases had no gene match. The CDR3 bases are TGTGCCAGCAGCGCGATAGCGGGGAGCACAGATACGCAGTATTTT. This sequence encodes CASSAIAGSTDTQYF.

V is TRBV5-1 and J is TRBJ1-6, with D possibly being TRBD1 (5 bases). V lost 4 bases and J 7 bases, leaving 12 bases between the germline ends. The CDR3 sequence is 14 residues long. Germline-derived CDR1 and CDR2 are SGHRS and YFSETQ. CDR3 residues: CASSPGTVNSPLHF. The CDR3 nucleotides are TGCGCCAGCAGCCCCGGGACTGTGAATTCACCCCTCCACTTT. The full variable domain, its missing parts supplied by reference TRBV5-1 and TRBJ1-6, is KAGVTQTPRYLIKTRGQQVTLSCSPISGHRSVSWYQQTPGQGLQFLFEYFSETQRNKGNFPGRFSGRQFSNSRSEMNVSTLELGDSALYLCASSPGTVNSPLHFGNGTRLTVT.